This T cell receptor beta chain was sequenced for a study of T-cell reconstitution after alpha-beta-depleted transplantation in children. The CDR3 totals 16 residues. Germline V gives CDR1 SGHTA, CDR2 FQGNSA. J gave up 5 bases and V 5 bases, and 13 bases lay outside the gene matches. This clonotype was counted ten times or more. Preparation of the TCRbeta library used unique molecular identifiers. TCRdb analysed the PCR reads with MiXCR anew, one entry per CDR3 protein. Of 90,000 to 130,000 distinct CDR3 sequences listed, around 10% are singletons. The material was PBMCs from the stem cell graft donor, obtained from the stem cell graft. The TCR comes from a human donor who donated a stem cell graft to a child with acute lymphoblastic leukemia. V gene TRBV7-2 combines with J gene TRBJ2-5; 8 bases are a match to TRBD2. The CDR3 region has the DNA TGTGCCAGCAGCCTCCCCCCCGGGAGGGCCGGGGAGACCCAGTACTTC. Amino acids: CASSLPPGRAGETQYF.